The table lists the clone carrying this TCR beta chain with many counts. Antigen unknown. This record comes from a study of T cell repertoires in cytomegalovirus infection. Study-wide background: Matching HLA type, along with CMV infection, was indicated by public TCR beta signatures. The study's findings and limits: The cumulative frequency of public TCR beta families identified carriers of CMV plus the relevant HLA. Ex vivo responses were dominated by HLA-C-restricted CMV-specific TCR beta clonotypes.

TCRdb re-analysed the reads in MiXCR, keeping a single row per CDR3 protein. The repertoire holds about 250,000 distinct CDR3 sequences, with 5% to 8.5% as singletons. With V trimmed by 7 bases and J by 2 bases, 8 bases remained unmatched. The CDR3 has 14 residues. Germline lookup yields CDR1 SNHLY and CDR2 FYNNEI. The receptor was isolated from a human donor in good health (CMV status not recorded). Some clones in this sample may be carry-over from other donors' samples. The chain joins TRBV2 to TRBJ2-7, with 7 bases aligning to TRBD1. Sequencing was performed on PBMCs. The chain's CDR3 is CASTSYGTAYEQYF. DNA of the CDR3: TGTGCCAGCACTAGTTATGGGACAGCCTACGAGCAGTACTTC.